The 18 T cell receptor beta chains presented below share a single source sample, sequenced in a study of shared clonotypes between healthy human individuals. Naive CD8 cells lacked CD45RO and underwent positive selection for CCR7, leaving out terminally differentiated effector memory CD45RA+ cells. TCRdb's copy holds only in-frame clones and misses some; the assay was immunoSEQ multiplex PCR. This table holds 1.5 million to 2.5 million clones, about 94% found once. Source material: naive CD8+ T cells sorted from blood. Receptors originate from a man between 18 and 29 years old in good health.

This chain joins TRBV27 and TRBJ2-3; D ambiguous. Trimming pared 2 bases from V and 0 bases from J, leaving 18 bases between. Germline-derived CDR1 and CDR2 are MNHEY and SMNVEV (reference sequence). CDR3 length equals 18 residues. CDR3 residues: CASSLRFIGTTSTDTQYF. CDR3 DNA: TGTGCCAGCAGTTTACGGTTTATTGGCACAACTAGCACAGATACGCAGTATTTT.

DNA for the CDR3: TGCGCCAGCAGACCTACTAGGAGCTCCTACAATGAGCAGTTCTTC. This sequence encodes CASRPTRSSYNEQFF. V usage is TRBV4-1 and J usage is TRBJ2-1; D perhaps matches TRBD2 (5 bases). The CDR3 covers 15 residues. The V gene's germline CDR1 is MGHRA and CDR2 YSYEKL. The germline V and J ends were trimmed by 6 bases and 0 bases, with 12 bases remaining between them.

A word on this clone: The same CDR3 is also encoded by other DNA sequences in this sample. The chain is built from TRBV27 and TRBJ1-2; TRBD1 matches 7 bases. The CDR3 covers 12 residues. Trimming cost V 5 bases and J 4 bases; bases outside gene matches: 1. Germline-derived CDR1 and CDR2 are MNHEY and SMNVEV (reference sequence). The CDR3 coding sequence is TGTGCCAGCAGTAACAGGGGCTATGGCTACACCTTC. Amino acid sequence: CASSNRGYGYTF.

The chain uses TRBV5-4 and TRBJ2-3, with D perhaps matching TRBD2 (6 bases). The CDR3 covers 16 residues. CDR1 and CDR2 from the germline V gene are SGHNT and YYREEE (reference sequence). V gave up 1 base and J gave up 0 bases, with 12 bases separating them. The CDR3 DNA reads TGTGCCAGCAGCTTGCTTGGGGGAGGCAGCACAGATACGCAGTATTTT. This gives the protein CASSLLGGGSTDTQYF.

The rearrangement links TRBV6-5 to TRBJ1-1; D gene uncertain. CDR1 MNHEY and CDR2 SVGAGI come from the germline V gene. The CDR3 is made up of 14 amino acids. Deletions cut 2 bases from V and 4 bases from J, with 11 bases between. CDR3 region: CASSYRDLGTEAFF. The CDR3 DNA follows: TGTGCCAGCAGTTACAGGGATTTAGGCACTGAAGCTTTCTTT.

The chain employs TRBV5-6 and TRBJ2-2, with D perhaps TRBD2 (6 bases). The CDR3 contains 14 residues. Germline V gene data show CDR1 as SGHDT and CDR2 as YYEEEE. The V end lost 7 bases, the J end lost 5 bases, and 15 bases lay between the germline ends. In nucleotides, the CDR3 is TGTGCCAGCCAATCGGGAGATTGGACCGGGGAGCTGTTTTTT. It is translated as CASQSGDWTGELFF.

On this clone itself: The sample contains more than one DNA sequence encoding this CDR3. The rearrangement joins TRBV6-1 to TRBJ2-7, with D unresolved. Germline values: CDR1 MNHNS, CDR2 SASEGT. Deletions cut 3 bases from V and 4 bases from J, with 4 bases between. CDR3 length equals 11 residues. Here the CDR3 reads CASSDSYEQYF. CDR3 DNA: TGTGCCAGCAGTGATTCGTACGAGCAGTACTTC.

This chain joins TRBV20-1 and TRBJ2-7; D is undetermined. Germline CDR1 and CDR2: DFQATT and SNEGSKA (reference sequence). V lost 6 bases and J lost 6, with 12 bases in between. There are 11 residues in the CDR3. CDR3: CSAKMSGEQYF. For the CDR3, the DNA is TGCAGTGCCAAGATGTCGGGCGAGCAGTACTTC.

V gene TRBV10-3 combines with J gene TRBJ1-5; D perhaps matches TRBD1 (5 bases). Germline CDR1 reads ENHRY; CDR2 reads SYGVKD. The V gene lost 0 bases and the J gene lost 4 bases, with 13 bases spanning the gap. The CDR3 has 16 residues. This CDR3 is CAISESLGAGNQPQHF. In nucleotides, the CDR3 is TGTGCCATCAGTGAGTCGTTAGGGGCTGGAAATCAGCCCCAGCATTTT.

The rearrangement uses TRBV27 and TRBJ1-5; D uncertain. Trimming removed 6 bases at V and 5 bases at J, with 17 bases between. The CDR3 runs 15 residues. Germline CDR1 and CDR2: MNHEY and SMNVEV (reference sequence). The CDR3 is CASSLGPAGDQPQHF. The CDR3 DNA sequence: TGTGCCAGCAGCCTTGGGCCGGCGGGCGATCAGCCCCAGCATTTT.

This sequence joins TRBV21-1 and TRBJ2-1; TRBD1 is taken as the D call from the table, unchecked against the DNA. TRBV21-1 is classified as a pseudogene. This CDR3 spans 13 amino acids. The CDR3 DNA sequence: TGTGCCAGCAGCAAGGGCCCCATAGGCGAGCAGTTCTTC. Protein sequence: CASSKGPIGEQFF.

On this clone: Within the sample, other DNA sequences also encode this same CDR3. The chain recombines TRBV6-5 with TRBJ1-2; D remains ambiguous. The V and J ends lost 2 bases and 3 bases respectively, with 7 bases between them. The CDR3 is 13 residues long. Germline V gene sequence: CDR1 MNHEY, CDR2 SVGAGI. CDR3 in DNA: TGTGCCAGCAGTTACCCCGGCGACTATGGCTACACCTTC. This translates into CASSYPGDYGYTF.

The CDR3 spells CASSVGHGGEQYF. The CDR3 nucleotides are TGTGCCAGCAGCGTAGGCCATGGTGGAGAGCAGTACTTC. The V gene is TRBV9, the J gene TRBJ2-7; D not certain. Germline CDR1 and CDR2: SGDLS and YYNGEE. The CDR3 runs to 13 residues. The V end was cut by 0 bases, the J end by 7 bases, with 11 bases between. The complete variable domain, with remaining parts taken from reference TRBV9 and TRBJ2-7, reads DSGVTQTPKHLITATGQRVTLRCSPRSGDLSVYWYQQSLDQGLQFLIQYYNGEERAKGNILERFSAQQFPDLHSELNLSSLELGDSALYFCASSVGHGGEQYFGPGTRLTVT.

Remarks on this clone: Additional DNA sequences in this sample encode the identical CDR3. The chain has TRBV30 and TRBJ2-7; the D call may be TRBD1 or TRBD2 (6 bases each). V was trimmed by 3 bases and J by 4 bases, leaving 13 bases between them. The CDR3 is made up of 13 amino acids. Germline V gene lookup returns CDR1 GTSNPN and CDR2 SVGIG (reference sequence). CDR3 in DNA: TGTGCCTGGAGATTAGGGGGGACTTACGAGCAGTACTTC. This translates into CAWRLGGTYEQYF.

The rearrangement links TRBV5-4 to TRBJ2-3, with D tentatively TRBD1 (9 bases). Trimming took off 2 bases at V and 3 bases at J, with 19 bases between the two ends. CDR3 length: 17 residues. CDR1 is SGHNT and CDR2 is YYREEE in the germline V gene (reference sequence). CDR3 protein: CASSFGGGQGITDTQYF. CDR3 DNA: TGTGCCAGCAGCTTCGGGGGGGGACAGGGCATTACAGATACGCAGTATTTT.

The CDR3 region has the DNA TGTGCCAGCAAAAAGACAGGGCTTAACTATGGCTACACCTTC. Amino acids: CASKKTGLNYGYTF. The chain couples TRBV6-6 to TRBJ1-2; 7 bases align to TRBD1. This CDR3 comprises 14 residues. CDR1 and CDR2 (germline): MNHNY, SVGAGI (reference sequence). V trimming: 7 bases; J trimming: 1 base; junction bases outside the gene matches: 6.

The DNA for the CDR3 is TGTGCCAGCAGACCAGAGTCAGGGATCACCGGGGAGCTGTTTTTT. It is translated as CASRPESGITGELFF. This chain uses TRBV11-2 with TRBJ2-2, with D perhaps TRBD1 (5 bases). The CDR3 length is 15 residues. V dropped 6 bases and J dropped 4 bases, with 15 bases sitting between them. Germline CDR1 SGHAT, CDR2 FQNNGV.

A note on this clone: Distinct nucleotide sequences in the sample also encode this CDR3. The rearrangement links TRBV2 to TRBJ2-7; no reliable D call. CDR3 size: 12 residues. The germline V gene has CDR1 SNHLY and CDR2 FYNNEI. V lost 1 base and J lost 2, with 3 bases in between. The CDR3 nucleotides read TGTGCCAGCAGTGAAGGCCCCTACGAGCAGTACTTC. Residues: CASSEGPYEQYF. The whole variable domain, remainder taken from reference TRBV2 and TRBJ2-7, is EPEVTQTPSHQVTQMGQEVILRCVPISNHLYFYWYRQILGQKVEFLVSFYNNEISEKSEIFDDQFSVERPDGSNFTLKIRSTKLEDSAMYFCASSEGPYEQYFGPGTRLTVT.